These T cell receptor beta chains were read from a single sample in a study of blood T cell repertoires in COVID-19. Clones were read by immunoSEQ multiplex PCR, and TCRdb kept only the in-frame ones, dropping some. The sample consists of under 60,000 clones, 85% to 90% of them appearing once. The sequenced sample was peripheral blood. The source is a woman aged 60-75 years with COVID-19, enrolled during active disease. CDR3s include the opening cysteine and the closing phenylalanine or tryptophan. D genes are given only for firm matches. The listing skips clone size in some rows; elsewhere it reads once, few, many or a size class.

D gene	clone size	V gene	J gene	CDR3 DNA	CDR3 protein
.	once	TRBV7-2	TRBJ2-7	TGTGCCAGCAGCGCGCTAGCCCGGACCGAGCAGTACTTC	CASSALARTEQYF
.	.	TRBV4-2	TRBJ1-6	TGTGCCAGCAGCCGGAATCCGGGGGAGTCCTATAATTCACCCCTCCACTTT	CASSRNPGESYNSPLHF
TRBD2	once	TRBV10-3	TRBJ2-3	TGTGCCATCAGTGAGTCGACCCTAGCGGGTCTCCCCACAGATACGCAGTATTTT	CAISESTLAGLPTDTQYF
.	.	TRBV28	TRBJ2-5	TGTGCCAGCAGCCTACGGCCGGGACACATACAAGAGACCCAGTACTTC	CASSLRPGHIQETQYF
.	.	TRBV7-8	TRBJ2-7	TGTGCCAGCAGCTTAGCGGGACTTACCTACGAGCAGTACTTC	CASSLAGLTYEQYF
TRBD1	.	TRBV10-3	TRBJ1-2	TGTGCCATCAGTGAGGACAGGGCAGGCTATGGCTACACCTTC	CAISEDRAGYGYTF
.	.	TRBV5-4	TRBJ2-5	TGTGCCAGCAGGGAGGGACAGTCGATTCAAGAGACCCAGTACTTC	CASREGQSIQETQYF
TRBD1	.	TRBV29-1	TRBJ1-6	TGCAGCGTTGAAGTTGAGGGACAGGGTTTTATCCACTTT	CSVEVEGQGFIHF
.	.	TRBV15	TRBJ2-2	TGTGCCACCAGCAGAGATCTCCCCGGGGAGCTGTTTTTT	CATSRDLPGELFF
TRBD1	.	TRBV27	TRBJ1-2	TGTGCCAGCAGCCCGGGACAGCCCTATGGCTACACCTTC	CASSPGQPYGYTF